What follows is one TCR beta chain and its context. The antigen it recognizes is unknown. The record has no base qualities; no much larger clone is one base away. CDR3 length: 15 amino acids, cysteine to phenylalanine. The kept DNA is CDR3 alone, 45 bases in frame from the first base. Taken from the germline V gene, the CDR1 and CDR2 loops are SGHTA and FQGTGA. Here V drops 2 bases and J drops 5 bases, and the junction holds 3 bases not matched to any gene. This record comes from a study of a mutant IDH1 vaccine in newly diagnosed glioma (dated by TCRdb to about 2021). For context, the study as a whole: Patients were given eight vaccinations, in weeks 1, 3, 5, 7, 11, 15, 19 and 23, which matched visits V03 through V10. Vaccination began 4-6 weeks after radiotherapy alone, or alongside temozolomide cycles in the chemotherapy-containing groups. Of the roughly 30 treated patients, approximately 60% were male and roughly 38% were female, and a mean age of around 40 years was recorded. Before enrollment, most patients had been given radiochemotherapy with temozolomide as standard therapy, while the rest had received either radiotherapy alone or temozolomide alone. Peripheral blood was drawn at six visits: V03 (baseline), V05, V07, V10, V12 and V13. Longitudinal TCRB deep sequencing was done for 25 treated patients, wherever samples were available for exploratory analyses. Study-level results and caveats: No apparent relationship was observed between pseudoprogression and alterations in the top peripheral T cell clonotypes detected by TCRB sequencing. Selection of PBMC samples for TCRB deep sequencing was based on availability. According to the authors, sample limitations meant that analyses of patient blood samples could not be reproduced. Immune responses induced by the vaccine were seen in approximately 93% of patients across multiple MHC alleles.

Read against the paper, the sample's time point label means: week 23, last vaccination. Each vaccine dose was 300 ug of a 20-mer mutant IDH1 peptide in Montanide, given subcutaneously with topical imiquimod. The donors had newly diagnosed IDH1-mutant astrocytomas of WHO grade 3 or 4 that showed loss of nuclear ATRX. The samples were drawn from NOA16, a multicentre, single-arm, open-label phase I trial in Germany that tested a mutant IDH1 peptide vaccine in humans for the first time. The DNeasy Blood and Tissue Kit was used to extract genomic DNA from EDTA blood for TCRB sequencing. The library came from the immunoSEQ multiplex PCR assay. Rearranged TCR beta chain sequences were amplified with the hsTCRB Kit following the manufacturer's protocol. TCRB libraries were sequenced on an Illumina MiSeq. The study's own analysis went as follows. The kit vendor's proprietary platform handled demultiplexing, trimming and gene mapping. TCRdb retrieved this table from immuneACCESS and kept in-frame rearrangements only. Not all clones are present; in checked studies, unresolved V genes account for under half, and no reason is known for the remainder. V and J calls and clone size follow that table, whereas D and trimming were derived from the DNA. This sample holds 40,000 to 50,000 clones; about 75% were observed only once. About 5% of the sample comes from the top ten.

The sample was PBMCs, taken from a glioma patient whose treatment included an IDH1 peptide vaccine. The receptor's source is a man between 45 and 60 years old with glioma. The V and J segments used are TRBV7-3 and TRBJ1-6; 7 central nucleotides agree with TRBD1. The sequenced DNA is TGTGCCAGCAGCTTAGGGACAGCGCATAATTCACCCCTCCACTTT. Its protein reads: CASSLGTAHNSPLHF.